This T cell receptor (beta chain) comes out of a study of control samples from healthy donors and cancer patients. A note on this clone: This specimen includes other DNA sequences encoding the same CDR3.

J gave up 6 bases and V 3 bases, and 1 base lay outside the gene matches. The CDR3 covers 15 residues. Germline CDR1 SEHNR, CDR2 FQNEAQ (reference sequence). Generated by immunoSEQ multiplex PCR, the TCRdb table keeps only in-frame clones and is missing some. This table has 150,000 to 200,000 clones, about nine tenths appearing once. Sequencing used blood. The origin of this receptor is a woman aged 25-40 years in good health. The chain recombines TRBV7-9 with TRBJ2-1; TRBD2 agrees at 14 bases. The CDR3 DNA reads as TGTGCCAGCAGCTTGACTAGCGGGAGGGCCAATGAGCAGTTCTTC. As protein: CASSLTSGRANEQFF.